A single sample is the source of the 12 T cell receptor beta chains below, sequenced in a study of CD8+CD57+ T cells in acquired aplastic anemia. CDR3 and TCR beta VDJ profiling relied on genomic DNA as the template. MiXCR, run by TCRdb on the reads, gives a single entry per CDR3 protein. Of some 240,000 distinct CDR3 sequences listed, 34% are singletons. Specimen: sorted CD4+, CD8+, or CD8+CD57+ T cells (not recorded which) from PBMCs. The source of these receptors is a human donor in good health, serving as a control.

In this sample, this clonotype turned up a few times. This chain links TRBV7-7 with TRBJ2-3; no definite D call. Per germline, CDR1 SSHAT and CDR2 FNYEAQ (reference sequence). V was pared by 5 bases and J by 0 bases, with 12 bases between. CDR3 size: 15 residues. As DNA, the CDR3 is TGTGCCAGCAGCCCCTCCCAGTCTAGCACAGATACGCAGTATTTT. Its protein is CASSPSQSSTDTQYF.

V and J are TRBV2 and TRBJ1-2; 9 nucleotides agree with TRBD1. Per the germline V gene, CDR1 is SNHLY and CDR2 is FYNNEI. Trimming took 6 bases from V and 5 from J; bases not matched to a gene: 4. The CDR3 has 13 residues. The CDR3 loop is CASSEQGAYGYTF. CDR3 coding DNA: TGTGCCAGCAGCGAACAGGGGGCGTATGGCTACACCTTC.

A word on this clonotype: A much larger clonotype is one base distant, so this may be a read error. The J gene is TRBJ2-7, the V gene TRBV5-1, with 7 positions matching TRBD1. The V gene end was trimmed by 4 bases and the J gene end by 1 base; junction bases not matched to a gene: 8. This CDR3 comprises 15 residues. The germline V gene encodes CDR1 SGHRS and CDR2 YFSETQ. CDR3 protein: CASSLSSRGSYEQYF. The CDR3 DNA is TGCGCCAGCAGCCTATCTAGCAGGGGGTCCTACGAGCAGTACTTC. Full variable domain (rest looked up from reference TRBV5-1 and TRBJ2-7): KAGVTQTPRYLIKTRGQQVTLSCSPISGHRSVSWYQQTPGQGLQFLFEYFSETQRNKGNFPGRFSGRQFSNSRSEMNVSTLELGDSALYLCASSLSSRGSYEQYFGPGTRLTVT.

This clonotype was counted at least ten times. The chain uses TRBV7-2 and TRBJ2-7; unclear D gene. The CDR3 consists of 13 residues. Germline assignment: CDR1 SGHTA and CDR2 FQGNSA. V lost 0 bases to trimming and J lost 3 bases, with 6 bases between them. The CDR3 DNA follows: TGTGCCAGCAGCTTAGCGACAATCTACGAGCAGTACTTC. Amino acid sequence: CASSLATIYEQYF.

The table lists this clonotype with many counts. The chain employs TRBV10-2 and TRBJ1-2; D gene uncertain. The V gene's germline CDR1 is WSHSY and CDR2 SAAADI. V was trimmed by 0 bases and J by 6 bases, leaving 17 bases between them. The CDR3 runs to 16 residues. The CDR3 DNA sequence: TGCGCCAGCAGTGAGTCGAGAGACACCCCGACGGATGGCTACACCTTC. This translates into CASSESRDTPTDGYTF.

This clonotype was counted many times. The chain links TRBV4-1 to TRBJ2-7; D is uncertain. Trimming left V 0 bases short and J 5 bases short, with 11 bases between. Germline CDR1 and CDR2: MGHRA and YSYEKL. The CDR3 has 14 amino acids. CDR3 amino acids: CASSQDDSWDEQYF. DNA for the CDR3: TGCGCCAGCAGCCAAGATGACTCTTGGGACGAGCAGTACTTC.

The rearrangement uses TRBV30 and TRBJ2-7; no clear D. Trimming shortened V by 3 bases and J by 3 bases, and 9 bases separated the two germline ends. CDR3 length: 12 amino acids. CDR1 GTSNPN and CDR2 SVGIG come from the germline V gene (reference sequence). The DNA for the CDR3 is TGTGCCTGGAGCCGGATAGACTACGAGCAGTACTTC. This translates into CAWSRIDYEQYF.

There are a few counts of this clonotype. The V call is TRBV20-1, the J call TRBJ2-5; D gene ambiguous. The CDR3 runs 14 residues. V lost 1 base to trimming and J lost 2 bases, with 11 bases between them. The germline gives CDR1 DFQATT, CDR2 SNEGSKA (reference sequence). The CDR3 region is CSARADEPQETQYF. The CDR3 DNA reads TGCAGTGCTAGAGCCGACGAGCCTCAAGAGACCCAGTACTTC.

This clonotype was detected a few times. The chain links TRBV5-1 to TRBJ1-2; D perhaps matches TRBD1 (6 bases). The germline V gene has CDR1 SGHRS and CDR2 YFSETQ. The CDR3 length is 15 residues. Between the trimmed V and J ends, which lost 3 bases and 4 bases, there was a span of 16 bases. The CDR3 reads CASSSSGEPSYGYTF. The DNA of the CDR3 is TGCGCCAGCAGCTCCTCAGGGGAACCTTCCTATGGCTACACCTTC. Full variable domain (remainder filled in from reference TRBV5-1 and TRBJ1-2): KAGVTQTPRYLIKTRGQQVTLSCSPISGHRSVSWYQQTPGQGLQFLFEYFSETQRNKGNFPGRFSGRQFSNSRSEMNVSTLELGDSALYLCASSSSGEPSYGYTFGSGTRLTVV.

The CDR3, as DNA: TGTGCCAGCAGCCAAGGGGCGGGGTCGAACACCGGGGAGCTGTTTTTT. Protein product: CASSQGAGSNTGELFF. V is TRBV3-1 and J is TRBJ2-2, with D possibly TRBD2 on 6 matching bases. Germline V gives CDR1 LGHDT, CDR2 YNNKEL (reference sequence). V was shortened by 1 base and J by 0 bases, with 9 bases between the two germline ends. This CDR3 is built from 16 residues.

This clonotype was detected many times. The chain uses TRBV20-1 and TRBJ2-7; TRBD2 matches 8 bases. V lost 3 bases and J lost 3; bases outside the gene matches: 10. Germline CDR1 DFQATT, CDR2 SNEGSKA (reference sequence). The CDR3 length is 15 residues. The CDR3 here is CSAREFSGVDYEQYF. The DNA for the CDR3 is TGCAGTGCTAGGGAATTTAGCGGGGTGGACTACGAGCAGTACTTC.

This clonotype was recorded at least ten times. DNA for the CDR3: TGTGCCAGCAGTGTCTCAGGGGGCTCCTACAATGAGCAGTTCTTC. The encoded protein is CASSVSGGSYNEQFF. The chain carries TRBV9 and TRBJ2-1, with 7 bases matching TRBD1. After removal of 5 bases from V and 0 bases from J, the junction contained 5 bases not matched to a gene. CDR1 SGDLS and CDR2 YYNGEE come from the germline V gene. This CDR3 comprises 15 residues.